The clone carrying this T cell receptor (beta chain) was recorded a few times. Its antigen is unknown. The CDR3 has 14 residues. Germline assignment: CDR1 LNHNV and CDR2 YYDKDF (reference sequence). V was pared by 0 bases and J by 6 bases, with 11 bases between. The record originates from a study of early T cells in non-severe SARS-CoV-2 infection. As for the study in general: Whole-blood bulk RNA, unsorted, was sequenced, and chains were unpaired.

General observations from the study: In VDJdb matching, anti-spike CD8 responses were favored while private and CD4 specificities went missing.

Attachment of unique molecular identifiers was made to individual cDNA molecules. TCRdb redid the calling of the 5' RACE reads with MiXCR, one entry per CDR3 protein. The profile shows 43,000 or so distinct CDR3 sequences, 6% to 8.5% of them singletons. The chain joins TRBV15 to TRBJ1-2; D call uncertain. Sequencing was done on a sample of whole blood. The TCR originated in an adult who was a healthcare worker with PCR-confirmed SARS-CoV-2 infection or an uninfected control (not recorded which). CDR3 DNA sequence: TGTGCCACCAGCAGAGATAGAGGAGTCGATGGCTACACCTTC. Protein sequence: CATSRDRGVDGYTF. Filled out from reference TRBV15 and TRBJ1-2, the complete variable domain reads DAMVIQNPRYQVTQFGKPVTLSCSQTLNHNVMYWYQQKSSQAPKLLFHYYDKDFNNEADTPDNFQSRRPNTSFCFLDIRSPGLGDTAMYLCATSRDRGVDGYTFGSGTRLTVV.